This is a list of T cell receptor beta chains from one sample in a study of cytomegalovirus exposure and HLA in healthy donors. Repertoires were generated with immunoSEQ multiplex PCR, while TCRdb's copy carries only in-frame clones and drops some. The sample gives roughly 170,000 clones, around four fifths of which show up once; 1.3% is in the top ten. The sequenced sample was PBMCs. Receptors were obtained from a man under 40 in good health and CMV-seronegative. The CDR3 runs from the conserved cysteine through the conserved F or W. The order of the fields is J gene, D gene, V gene, clone size, CDR3 DNA, CDR3 protein. D genes are given only for firm matches. Size is omitted from some rows. Given values are once, few, many or a class for expanded clones.

TRBJ2-5 TRBD2 TRBV7-7 . TGTGCTAGCAGCTTAGCGGGCACCCAAGAGACCCAGTACTTC CASSLAGTQETQYF
TRBJ2-1 . TRBV7-8 . TGTGCCAGCAGCCCCAGGGACATCTCCTACAATGAGCAGTTCTTC CASSPRDISYNEQFF
TRBJ2-1 TRBD1 TRBV6-5 . TGTGCCAGCAGAAAGGGACAGGGGACCTACAATGAGCAGTTCTTC CASRKGQGTYNEQFF
TRBJ2-2 TRBD2 TRBV19 once TGTGCCAGTAGTATACCTCGGACTAGCGGAGACACCGGGGAGCTGTTTTTT CASSIPRTSGDTGELFF
TRBJ2-1 . TRBV9 . TGTGCCAGCAGCGTGGCTGGTCGGGTTGGCAATGAGCAGTTCTTC CASSVAGRVGNEQFF
TRBJ2-4 . TRBV13 . TGTGCCAGCAGCTCGTTGACTAGCTGGGGGCACATTCAGTACTTC CASSSLTSWGHIQYF
TRBJ2-2 TRBD2 TRBV7-3 . TGTGCCAGCAGTTATCTCGTGGGCGGGGGAAACACCGGGGAGCTGTTTTTT CASSYLVGGGNTGELFF
TRBJ2-1 TRBD1 TRBV10-3 . TGTGCCATCAGTGAGGCTCAATACCGGGACAGGTTATCCAATGAGCAGTTCTTC CAISEAQYRDRLSNEQFF
TRBJ2-4 TRBD1 TRBV27 . TGTGCCAGCAGCCTGGACAGGGCAAACATTCAGTACTTC CASSLDRANIQYF
TRBJ2-3 TRBD2 TRBV5-1 . TGCGCCAGCAGCTTTGGGACTAGCGGGGCAGATACGCAGTATTTT CASSFGTSGADTQYF
TRBJ2-5 TRBD2 TRBV28 . TGTGCCAGCAGTCCAGCGGGGGTCCAAGAGACCCAGTACTTC CASSPAGVQETQYF
TRBJ2-7 . TRBV29-1 once TGCAGCGTTCTTGACAGGTTTTCCTACGAGCAGTACTTC CSVLDRFSYEQYF
TRBJ2-5 . TRBV29-1 . TGCAGCGTTGAAGACTTGTACACAACTAAAGCCCAGGAGACCCAGTACTTC CSVEDLYTTKAQETQYF
TRBJ1-5 TRBD1 TRBV7-8 . TGTGCCAGCAGCTTCGGGACAGGGGGAGGTCAGCCCCAGCATTTT CASSFGTGGGQPQHF
TRBJ2-5 TRBD2 TRBV27 . TGTGCCAGCAGTTTGCGGACTAGCGGGGGGGCGGGGCAGGAGACCCAGTACTTC CASSLRTSGGAGQETQYF
TRBJ2-3 TRBD1 TRBV5-1 few TGCGCCAGCAGCTTCACAGGGGGCGAGGGAGATACGCAGTATTTT CASSFTGGEGDTQYF
TRBJ1-5 . TRBV9 . TGTGCCAGCAGCCCCGGGGGTTATCAGCCCCAGCATTTT CASSPGGYQPQHF
TRBJ1-1 . TRBV29-1 . TGCAGCGTCGTTAACACTGAAGCTTTCTTT CSVVNTEAFF
TRBJ2-1 TRBD2 TRBV5-1 . TGCGCCAGCAGCGGACGGACTAGCGAGGCCTCCTACAATGAGCAGTTCTTC CASSGRTSEASYNEQFF
TRBJ1-1 TRBD1 TRBV15 . TGTGCCACCAGCGGTTACAGGGGTGTAGGCACTGAAGCTTTCTTT CATSGYRGVGTEAFF
TRBJ2-5 . TRBV2 . TGTGCCACACGGGACCAGGGGGAGACCCAGTACTTC CATRDQGETQYF
TRBJ2-5 . TRBV14 . TGTGCCAGCAGCCTAAAAGGGGCAGAGACCCAGTACTTC CASSLKGAETQYF
TRBJ2-7 . TRBV10-1 . TGCGCCAGCTTTAACAGAGGGGGGGCCCAAACACCATCGACAGGTTGCGAGCAGTACTTC CASFNRGGAQTPSTGCEQYF
TRBJ1-6 . TRBV5-1 . TGCGCCAGCAGCTTGGATATAGATTCACCCCTCCACTTT CASSLDIDSPLHF
TRBJ2-7 . TRBV21-1 once TGTGCCAGCAGCAAAAATCCCGGGGGAGGGTACGAGCAGTACTTC CASSKNPGGGYEQYF
TRBJ2-7 TRBD2 TRBV19 . TGTGCCAGTACCGCACTAGCGGGGGTTAGCGGCGAGCAGTACTTC CASTALAGVSGEQYF
TRBJ1-5 . TRBV18 . TGTGCCAGCTGTACTGAGGGCAATCAGCCCCAGCATTTT CASCTEGNQPQHF
TRBJ2-5 TRBD2 TRBV30 . TGTGCCTGGACTCGCCTCCGGGGGGGCACGAAGACCCAGTACTTC CAWTRLRGGTKTQYF
TRBJ1-3 . TRBV5-6 few TGTGCCAGCAGACCTGACGGGGGAAGCTCTGGAAACACCATATATTTT CASRPDGGSSGNTIYF
TRBJ2-2 . TRBV4-2 few TGTGCCAGCACTTGGGCGGGGCTTAACACCGGGGAGCTGTTTTTT CASTWAGLNTGELFF
TRBJ2-5 TRBD2 TRBV7-8 . TGTGCCAGCAGCATGAGGGGACTAGCGGGGGTTCAGGGAGAGACCCAGTACTTC CASSMRGLAGVQGETQYF
TRBJ2-1 . TRBV5-1 . TGCGCCAGCAGCCTGGGCGGGGCGGAGGTCTACAATGAGCAGTTCTTC CASSLGGAEVYNEQFF
TRBJ2-7 TRBD1 TRBV18 . TGTGCCAGCTCACCAAATGGACAGGGAGAGCAGTACTTC CASSPNGQGEQYF
TRBJ1-1 . TRBV7-9 . TGTGCCAGCAGCTTAGTGCCACAGAGGAACACTGAAGCTTTCTTT CASSLVPQRNTEAFF
TRBJ2-1 TRBD2 TRBV9 . TGTGCCAGCACCAGCGGGGACCCAGGACGGAGCTCCTACAATGAGCAGTTCTTC CASTSGDPGRSSYNEQFF
TRBJ2-7 TRBD1 TRBV7-9 . TGTGCCAGCAGCTTAGCTCCGACAGGGCGACACGAGCAGTACTTC CASSLAPTGRHEQYF
TRBJ2-6 TRBD1 TRBV9 . TGTGCCAGCAGCGTAACAGGGGGCTTTGGGGCCAACGCCCTGACTTTC CASSVTGGFGANALTF
TRBJ2-7 TRBD2 TRBV7-9 . TGTGCCAGCAGCAGGACTAGCGGTTCCTACGAGCAGTACTTC CASSRTSGSYEQYF
TRBJ1-2 . TRBV12-1 . TGTGCCAGCAGCTTTGTGTCAGGGGTACATTATGGCTACACCTTC CASSFVSGVHYGYTF
TRBJ2-3 TRBD1 TRBV7-2 . TGTGCCAGCAGCCCAGGGACAGAACCACCAGATACGCAGTATTTT CASSPGTEPPDTQYF
TRBJ2-1 TRBD1 TRBV6-5 . TGTGCCAGCAGCCCCGGACAGGTAACTTACAATGAGCAGTTCTTC CASSPGQVTYNEQFF
TRBJ2-5 TRBD1 TRBV28 . TGTGCCAGCAGTTTAAGGCAGGGGGCAAGGGAGACCCAGTACTTC CASSLRQGARETQYF
TRBJ1-2 . TRBV2 . TGTGCCAGCAACCGGGACAACCATAACTATGGCTACACCTTC CASNRDNHNYGYTF
TRBJ2-1 . TRBV9 . TGTGCCAGCAGCGTGGCGGGCACCGTCTACAATGAGCAGTTCTTC CASSVAGTVYNEQFF